These 18 T cell receptor beta chains were sequenced from one sample in a study of blood T cell repertoires in COVID-19. Sequencing used immunoSEQ multiplex PCR; TCRdb keeps in-frame clones, though not all of them. The data show approximately 230,000 clones, 70% to 90% seen once. Source material: peripheral blood. These receptors were obtained from a man between 18 and 35 years old with active or convalescent COVID-19.

CDR3 in amino acids: CASSPIQGNYGYTF. The CDR3 coding sequence is TGTGCCAGCTCACCAATACAGGGAAACTATGGCTACACCTTC. The chain couples TRBV18 to TRBJ1-2; TRBD1 is a possible D gene (6 bases). CDR3 length: 14 residues. Germline CDR1 KGHSH, CDR2 LQKENI. Trimming cost V 2 bases and J 2 bases, with 9 bases left between them.

The rearrangement uses TRBV7-9 and TRBJ2-7, with 7 bases that match TRBD2. Germline V gives CDR1 SEHNR, CDR2 FQNEAQ (reference sequence). V shed 1 base, J shed 0 bases, and the junction held 9 bases outside the gene matches. The length of the CDR3 is 17 residues. In nucleotides, the CDR3 is TGTGCCAGCAGCTTAGACGGAGGCCGGGAGGCCTCCTACGAGCAGTACTTC. Translating gives CASSLDGGREASYEQYF.

The V call is TRBV9, the J call TRBJ1-2, with 7 bases aligning to TRBD1. The CDR3 extends over 15 amino acids. The V and J ends lost 0 bases and 8 bases, in that order; junction bases with no gene match: 10. Per germline, CDR1 SGDLS and CDR2 YYNGEE. CDR3 amino acids: CASSVVTGWSGGYTF. The CDR3 DNA sequence: TGTGCCAGCAGCGTAGTGACAGGGTGGTCGGGCGGCTACACCTTC.

The rearrangement links TRBV24-1 to TRBJ2-3, with TRBD1 identical over 9 bases. The CDR3 has 17 residues. Per the germline V gene, CDR1 is KGHDR and CDR2 is SFDVKD. V shed 4 bases and J 2 bases; nucleotides not matched to a gene: 9. CDR3 residues: CATSERPGTGNTDTQYF. The CDR3 nucleotides read TGTGCCACCAGTGAAAGACCCGGGACAGGGAACACAGATACGCAGTATTTT.

This chain links TRBV11-2 with TRBJ1-6; TRBD1 is a possible D gene (5 bases). The CDR3 spans 15 residues. V lost 0 bases, J lost 7 bases, and 10 bases lay in between. The germline V gene encodes CDR1 SGHAT and CDR2 FQNNGV. The CDR3, as DNA: TGTGCCAGCAGCTTAGACGCAGGGTGGAATTCACCCCTCCACTTT. Residues: CASSLDAGWNSPLHF.

This chain links TRBV7-9 with TRBJ2-5, with 7 bases aligning to TRBD2. The length of the CDR3 is 16 residues. CDR1 and CDR2 (germline): SEHNR, FQNEAQ (reference sequence). V lost 4 bases to trimming and J lost 2 bases; unmatched junction nucleotides: 10. The CDR3 spells CASSSVPSGIQETQYF. The CDR3 bases are TGTGCCAGCAGCTCCGTGCCTAGCGGTATACAAGAGACCCAGTACTTC.

This clone was found once. V gene TRBV27 combines with J gene TRBJ2-4; 7 bases agree with TRBD1. CDR1 and CDR2 from the germline V gene are MNHEY and SMNVEV (reference sequence). The length of the CDR3 is 16 residues. V was pared by 6 bases and J by 0 bases, with 8 bases of the junction left unmatched. The CDR3 loop reads CASRRWDSLAKNIQYF. Written as DNA, the CDR3 is TGTGCCAGCAGGAGATGGGACAGTCTAGCCAAAAACATTCAGTACTTC.

V is TRBV5-3 and J is TRBJ2-7, with 9 bases identical to TRBD1. TRBV5-3 is sorted into the ORF group, with uncertain function. The CDR3 is 16 amino acids. With 6 bases clipped from V and 0 bases from J, the junction kept 10 bases outside the gene matches. CDR3 region: CARKTHWTGDSYEQYF. The CDR3 coding sequence is TGTGCCAGAAAAACCCATTGGACAGGGGACTCCTACGAGCAGTACTTC.

The rearrangement joins TRBV15 to TRBJ2-7; TRBD1 aligns across 7 bases. Germline assignment: CDR1 LNHNV and CDR2 YYDKDF (reference sequence). The CDR3 has 14 amino acids. V gave up 1 base and J gave up 4 bases; unmatched junction bases: 4. CDR3 sequence reads: CATSRAPTGYEQYF. CDR3 nucleotides: TGTGCCACCAGCAGAGCACCGACAGGGTACGAGCAGTACTTC.

The V gene is TRBV5-6, the J gene TRBJ2-5; the match to TRBD1 covers 11 bases. Germline-derived CDR1 and CDR2 are SGHDT and YYEEEE. Trimming cost V 4 bases and J 4 bases; bases outside gene matches: 6. The CDR3 length is 15 residues. The CDR3 region has the DNA TGTGCCAGCAGCACTAGGGACAGGGGGGTAGAGACCCAGTACTTC. Translating gives CASSTRDRGVETQYF.

This rearrangement joins TRBV27 to TRBJ1-1; 8 positions agree with TRBD1. J was trimmed by 4 bases and V by 5 bases; bases with no gene match: 12. Germline V gene data show CDR1 as MNHEY and CDR2 as SMNVEV (reference sequence). This CDR3 has 16 residues. CDR3 loop: CASSPNFRGPITEAFF. The CDR3 DNA is TGTGCCAGCAGTCCGAACTTCAGGGGGCCGATCACTGAAGCTTTCTTT.

This clone was recorded once. The V gene is TRBV10-1, the J gene TRBJ2-1; D uncertain. The CDR3 is 10 residues long. In germline, CDR1 is WNHNN, CDR2 SYGVQD (reference sequence). V was shortened by 11 bases and J by 6 bases, with 8 bases between the two germline ends. The CDR3 is CAGPSNEQFF. The CDR3 DNA follows: TGCGCCGGCCCGTCCAATGAGCAGTTCTTC.

This chain uses TRBV28 with TRBJ2-1; D not resolved. The germline V and J ends were trimmed by 3 bases and 9 bases, with 6 bases remaining between them. Per the germline V gene, CDR1 is MDHEN and CDR2 is SYDVKM. The CDR3 has 11 residues. The CDR3 is CASSFIGEQFF. The CDR3 DNA reads as TGTGCCAGCAGTTTTATCGGTGAGCAGTTCTTC.

The chain employs TRBV5-6 and TRBJ2-1; 7 nucleotides align to TRBD1. V gave up 0 bases and J gave up 10 bases; unmatched junction bases: 10. The germline V gene encodes CDR1 SGHDT and CDR2 YYEEEE. There are 15 residues in the CDR3. The CDR3 DNA sequence: TGTGCCAGCAGCTTGGGAGGGGGCGTTTACGCCGAGCAGTTCTTC. It codes for CASSLGGGVYAEQFF.

This chain uses TRBV7-2 with TRBJ2-3; the D is unclear. This CDR3 is 11 amino acids long. Per germline, CDR1 SGHTA and CDR2 FQGNSA. The germline V and J ends were trimmed by 5 bases and 2 bases, with 2 bases remaining between them. Here the CDR3 DNA reads TGTGCCAGCAGCCACACAGATACGCAGTATTTT. Its translation is CASSHTDTQYF. Full variable domain (remainder filled in from reference TRBV7-2 and TRBJ2-3): GAGVSQSPSNKVTEKGKDVELRCDPISGHTALYWYRQSLGQGLEFLIYFQGNSAPDKSGLPSDRFSAERTGGSVSTLTIQRTQQEDSAVYLCASSHTDTQYFGPGTRLTVL.

The chain couples TRBV7-2 to TRBJ2-7; 7 bases map to TRBD1. V shed 5 bases, J shed 5 bases, and the junction held 9 bases outside the gene matches. This CDR3 comprises 14 residues. The V gene's germline CDR1 is SGHTA and CDR2 FQGNSA. The CDR3 sequence is CASSDHRGPNEQYF. The CDR3 DNA is TGTGCCAGCAGCGATCACAGGGGACCAAACGAGCAGTACTTC. Supplemented by reference TRBV7-2 and TRBJ2-7, the full variable domain reads GAGVSQSPSNKVTEKGKDVELRCDPISGHTALYWYRQSLGQGLEFLIYFQGNSAPDKSGLPSDRFSAERTGGSVSTLTIQRTQQEDSAVYLCASSDHRGPNEQYFGPGTRLTVT.

The chain carries TRBV19 and TRBJ1-1; 7 nucleotides agree with TRBD1. The germline V gene encodes CDR1 LNHDA and CDR2 SQIVND (reference sequence). Unmatched junction bases numbered 2, after V lost 6 bases and J lost 1 base. This CDR3 has 13 amino acids. In nucleotides, the CDR3 is TGTGCCAGTAGGGGACAGCCGAACACTGAAGCTTTCTTT. It is translated as CASRGQPNTEAFF.

The CDR3 is CASSLGGQTNEKLFF. CDR3 in DNA: TGCGCCAGCAGCCTGGGGGGACAGACTAATGAAAAACTGTTTTTT. The chain carries TRBV5-1 and TRBJ1-4, with 7 nucleotides matching TRBD1. Germline assignment: CDR1 SGHRS and CDR2 YFSETQ. With V trimmed by 4 bases and J by 2 bases, 5 bases remained unmatched. The CDR3 covers 15 residues.